These 12 T cell receptor beta chains originate from one sample sequenced in a study of T cells in Graves' hyperthyroidism and ophthalmopathy. The CDR3 regions of TCR beta were amplified from RNA transcripts. The HTBI set primed first-round TCR CDR3 RT-PCR. One entry per CDR3 protein results from TCRdb running MiXCR on the multiplex PCR reads. Here the sample spans approximately 600,000 distinct CDR3 sequences, around 16% being singletons. Sequencing input: blood. All receptors come from a woman in her twenties or thirties with Graves' hyperthyroidism.

Only a few counts were recorded for this clonotype. This chain uses TRBV20-1 with TRBJ2-7; 12 bases line up with TRBD2. V shed 5 bases, J shed 4 bases, and the junction held 9 bases outside the gene matches. The CDR3 is 15 amino acids. The germline CDR1 and CDR2 sequences are DFQATT and SNEGSKA (reference sequence). The CDR3 DNA follows: TGCAGTGCTGCCCACCGACTAGCGGGAGTGTACGAGCAGTACTTC. It yields the protein CSAAHRLAGVYEQYF.

This clonotype showed up many times. V gene TRBV20-1 combines with J gene TRBJ2-1, with 12 bases matching TRBD2. After removal of 5 bases from V and 6 bases from J, the junction contained 8 bases not matched to a gene. This CDR3 is built from 15 residues. Germline CDR1 and CDR2: DFQATT and SNEGSKA (reference sequence). This CDR3 reads CSAGMGLAGRNEQFF. The CDR3 DNA follows: TGCAGTGCTGGTATGGGACTAGCGGGCCGCAATGAGCAGTTCTTC.

About this clonotype: This could be a read error, since a much larger clone is one nucleotide away. The chain has TRBV12-3 or TRBV12-4 and TRBJ2-1, with D possibly TRBD2 on 6 matching bases. The CDR3 totals 14 residues. DNA for the CDR3: TGTGCCAGCAGTTACAGGAGGGTGAGGAATGAGCAGATCTTC. The encoded protein is CASSYRRVRNEQIF.

Many counts were recorded for this clonotype. This rearrangement joins TRBV3-1 to TRBJ1-6; tentative D call: TRBD1 (5 bases). The V end lost 1 base, the J end lost 7 bases, and 8 bases lay between the germline ends. CDR1 LGHDT and CDR2 YNNKEL come from the germline V gene (reference sequence). The CDR3 is 14 residues long. In DNA form, the CDR3 reads TGTGCCAGCAGCCAAGGTGGGGGGAATTCACCCCTCCACTTT. As protein: CASSQGGGNSPLHF.

The sample holds many counts of this clonotype. This sequence joins TRBV2 and TRBJ2-5; a weak D match, TRBD2 (6 bases). CDR3 length equals 15 residues. Germline V gene data show CDR1 as SNHLY and CDR2 as FYNNEI. The V end was cut by 6 bases, the J end by 0 bases, with 14 bases between. This CDR3 is CASRGRASDQETQYF. CDR3 nucleotide sequence: TGTGCCAGCAGGGGCCGGGCTAGCGACCAAGAGACCCAGTACTTC.

This clonotype was observed a handful of times. The gene calls are TRBV11-2 and TRBJ2-3; D perhaps matches TRBD2 (6 bases). CDR3 length equals 14 residues. V lost 4 bases and J lost 2, with 10 bases in between. CDR1 and CDR2 from the germline V gene are SGHAT and FQNNGV. CDR3 bases: TGTGCCAGCAGCTGGAGCGGGTCCACAGATACGCAGTATTTT. This sequence encodes CASSWSGSTDTQYF.

This clonotype was observed a handful of times. J is TRBJ2-7 and V is TRBV25-1; TRBD2 matches 8 bases. V lost 9 bases to trimming and J lost 3 bases; unmatched junction nucleotides: 7. There are 13 residues in the CDR3. The germline CDR1 and CDR2 sequences are MGHDK and SYGVNS. The CDR3 loop reads CASTGTSYYEQYF. The CDR3, as DNA: TGTGCCAGTACCGGGACTAGTTACTACGAGCAGTACTTC.

V and J are TRBV7-9 and TRBJ2-3; no reliable D call. The V and J ends lost 8 bases and 2 bases respectively, with 11 bases between them. The CDR3 totals 13 residues. Germline CDR1 reads SEHNR; CDR2 reads FQNEAQ (reference sequence). Written as DNA, the CDR3 is TGTGCCAGCGGATTAGGGTACACAGATACGCAGTATTTT. Protein: CASGLGYTDTQYF.

The chain combines TRBV7-8 with TRBJ2-2; 8 positions match TRBD2. CDR3 length equals 16 residues. Germline CDR1 SGHVS, CDR2 FQNEAQ. V dropped 3 bases and J dropped 3; count of bases not matched to a gene: 6. CDR3 in amino acids: CASSFSSGPYTGELFF. In nucleotides, the CDR3 is TGTGCCAGCAGCTTCTCTAGCGGGCCTTACACCGGGGAGCTGTTTTTT.

This clonotype came up many times. V and J are TRBV28 and TRBJ2-7; D gene uncertain. The germline gives CDR1 MDHEN, CDR2 SYDVKM. This CDR3 contains 14 residues. Deletions cut 2 bases from V and 1 base from J, with 9 bases between. The CDR3 DNA reads as TGTGCCAGCAGTTTACTGGCCGCGTCCTACGAGCAGTACTTC. It encodes CASSLLAASYEQYF. Based on the CDR3 plus reference TRBV28 and TRBJ2-7, the full variable domain is DVKVTQSSRYLVKRTGEKVFLECVQDMDHENMFWYRQDPGLGLRLIYFSYDVKMKEKGDIPEGYSVSREKKERFSLILESASTNQTSMYLCASSLLAASYEQYFGPGTRLTVT.

This clonotype appeared a few times. This chain connects TRBV29-1 to TRBJ2-7; D not resolved. CDR3 length: 12 amino acids. Trimming removed 4 bases from V and 3 bases from J, with 10 bases in between. Germline CDR1 SQVTM, CDR2 ANQGSEA. CDR3 nucleotide sequence: TGCAGCGTTGGCAGGAACCTCTACGAGCAGTACTTC. It is translated as CSVGRNLYEQYF.

Of note for this clonotype: This could be a read error, since a much larger clone is one nucleotide away. CDR3 nucleotide sequence: TGTGCCACAGTCTGGGACACGAGCCCTGGAAACACCATATATTTT. This encodes CATVWDTSPGNTIYF. The gene calls are TRBV2 and TRBJ1-3; D is perhaps TRBD1 (6 bases). The ends were cut back, 10 bases at V and 2 bases at J, with 18 bases in the middle. Germline V lookup: CDR1 SNHLY, CDR2 FYNNEI. This CDR3 spans 15 amino acids.